This note documents a single T cell receptor (beta chain) sequence. The antigen remains unidentified. The data are from a study of Ad26.COV2.S vaccination and SARS-CoV-2 variants. Using immunoSEQ multiplex PCR, the repertoire was profiled, and TCRdb retains in-frame clones only, with some absent. This table has roughly 270,000 clones, more than 70% appearing once. Overall study findings and caveats: Researchers cautioned that TCR breadth and depth analyses may have underestimated total T cell responses. Whether participants received vaccine or placebo, their non-spike TCR breadth was similar.

Treatment described: some 19 received Ad26.COV2.S at low or high dose, single or two shots; five or six received placebo; per-sample allocation not given. Day 63 following the first vaccine or placebo injection was when the samples were taken. Trimming took 0 bases from V and 8 from J, leaving 12 bases between them. This CDR3 has 15 amino acids. Germline-derived CDR1 and CDR2 are SGHRS and YFSETQ. The chain couples TRBV5-1 to TRBJ1-6, with D possibly matching TRBD1 (6 bases). This receptor was obtained from a person aged 18-60 years who received the Ad26.COV2.S COVID-19 vaccine or a placebo. The specimen was peripheral blood, collected in a trial of Ad26.COV2.S vaccine versus placebo. This CDR3 is CASSLDGTNYSPLHF. The CDR3, as DNA: TGCGCCAGCAGCTTGGACGGGACAAATTATTCACCCCTCCACTTT.